These 30 T cell receptor beta chains share one sample of origin, sequenced in a study of T cells in localized non-small cell lung cancer. The data were produced by immunoSEQ multiplex PCR, yet TCRdb's version contains in-frame clones alone and is incomplete. The sample has roughly 58,000 clones; 81% are singletons. The sample here was PBMCs, taken before any cancer treatment. The receptors come from a man aged 35 to 69 with stage II lung adenocarcinoma.

The chain has TRBV7-9 and TRBJ1-3; D unclear. V lost 0 bases, J lost 0 bases, and 6 bases lay in between. The germline CDR1 and CDR2 sequences are SEHNR and FQNEAQ (reference sequence). The CDR3 runs 15 residues. The CDR3 spells CASSLAGVSGNTIYF. The DNA for the CDR3 is TGTGCCAGCAGCTTAGCAGGCGTCTCTGGAAACACCATATATTTT. The entire variable domain, with the rest obtained from reference TRBV7-9 and TRBJ1-3, is as follows: DTGVSQNPRHKITKRGQNVTFRCDPISEHNRLYWYRQTLGQGPEFLTYFQNEAQLEKSRLLSDRFSAERPKGSFSTLEIQRTEQGDSAMYLCASSLAGVSGNTIYFGEGSWLTVV.

V is TRBV11-2 and J is TRBJ2-7; 13 positions match TRBD2. CDR1 and CDR2 (germline): SGHAT, FQNNGV. CDR3 length: 17 residues. V shed 0 bases, J shed 3 bases, and the junction held 5 bases outside the gene matches. The CDR3 sequence: CASSLDAGLAGDYEQYF. For the CDR3, the DNA is TGTGCCAGCAGCTTAGATGCCGGACTAGCGGGGGACTACGAGCAGTACTTC.

The chain carries TRBV29-1 and TRBJ1-1, with D perhaps matching TRBD1 (5 bases). From germline, CDR1 is SQVTM and CDR2 ANQGSEA. This CDR3 contains 15 residues. Trimming left V 7 bases short and J 3 bases short, with 21 bases between. The CDR3 sequence: CSAKWDRWDHTEAFF. The DNA of the CDR3 is TGCAGCGCGAAGTGGGACCGCTGGGATCACACTGAAGCTTTCTTT.

This clone was recorded once. The rearrangement joins TRBV10-1 to TRBJ2-5; 13 nucleotides line up with TRBD2. The germline gives CDR1 WNHNN, CDR2 SYGVQD (reference sequence). The junction had 11 bases not matched to a gene; V was cut back by 5 bases and J by 5 bases. CDR3 length: 17 residues. The CDR3 DNA sequence: TGCGCCAGCAGTACTACTGGACTAGCGGGAGCTTTGGAGACCCAGTACTTC. Its protein is CASSTTGLAGALETQYF.

This rearrangement joins TRBV9 to TRBJ2-3; D is perhaps TRBD2 (5 bases). This CDR3 region has 17 residues. From germline, CDR1 is SGDLS and CDR2 YYNGEE. V was cut by 0 bases and J by 1 base, with 15 bases left in between. The CDR3 DNA reads as TGTGCCAGCAGCGTAGCGCCGCGGGTAGCAGGCACAGATACGCAGTATTTT. Its translation: CASSVAPRVAGTDTQYF.

J is TRBJ1-2 and V is TRBV5-1; possibly TRBD1 for D (5 bases). This CDR3 comprises 14 residues. Trimming pared 6 bases from V and 10 bases from J, leaving 22 bases between. From germline, CDR1 is SGHRS and CDR2 YFSETQ. The CDR3 sequence is CASKTVTGSEVYTF. The CDR3, as DNA: TGCGCCAGCAAGACAGTTACTGGCTCGGAGGTCTACACCTTC.

The J gene is TRBJ2-7, the V gene TRBV5-1; possible D gene TRBD2, 6 bases. The V gene lost 0 bases and the J gene lost 0 bases, with 10 bases spanning the gap. Germline V gives CDR1 SGHRS, CDR2 YFSETQ. The CDR3 spans 15 residues. The CDR3 DNA is TGCGCCAGCAGCTTGGCCCAGGGAGGCTCCTACGAGCAGTACTTC. Its protein product is CASSLAQGGSYEQYF.

For the CDR3, the DNA is TGTGCCAGCATACAGACAGGGAACACCGGGGAGCTGTTTTTT. The encoded protein is CASIQTGNTGELFF. The V gene is TRBV2, the J gene TRBJ2-2, with TRBD1 as a possible D gene (6 bases). Per germline, CDR1 SNHLY and CDR2 FYNNEI. The V and J ends lost 7 bases and 1 base respectively, with 10 bases between them. The CDR3 has 14 amino acids.

This clone has only a few counts. The chain couples TRBV11-2 to TRBJ1-1, with 8 bases fitting TRBD1. The trim removed 3 bases at V and 4 bases at J, leaving 4 bases unmatched. Germline assignment: CDR1 SGHAT and CDR2 FQNNGV. The CDR3 runs to 14 residues. CDR3 DNA sequence: TGTGCCAGCAGCTTGCAGGGGGCTGGCACTGAAGCTTTCTTT. Amino acid sequence: CASSLQGAGTEAFF. The whole variable domain, remainder taken from reference TRBV11-2 and TRBJ1-1, is EAGVAQSPRYKIIEKRQSVAFWCNPISGHATLYWYQQILGQGPKLLIQFQNNGVVDDSQLPKDRFSAERLKGVDSTLKIQPAKLEDSAVYLCASSLQGAGTEAFFGQGTRLTVV.

V usage is TRBV9 and J usage is TRBJ2-3; 10 bases line up with TRBD2. The germline CDR1 and CDR2 sequences are SGDLS and YYNGEE. V gave up 0 bases and J gave up 5 bases; unmatched junction bases: 3. This CDR3 is 15 amino acids long. The CDR3 nucleotides are TGTGCCAGCAGCGTAGCAAGCGGGAGGGGAGATACGCAGTATTTT. As protein: CASSVASGRGDTQYF. The entire variable domain, with the rest obtained from reference TRBV9 and TRBJ2-3, is as follows: DSGVTQTPKHLITATGQRVTLRCSPRSGDLSVYWYQQSLDQGLQFLIQYYNGEERAKGNILERFSAQQFPDLHSELNLSSLELGDSALYFCASSVASGRGDTQYFGPGTRLTVL.

The CDR3 is CATSRVGGGNNQPQHF. The CDR3 DNA sequence: TGTGCCACCAGCAGAGTTGGTGGCGGGAATAATCAGCCCCAGCATTTT. The genes are TRBV15 and TRBJ1-5; D is undetermined. This CDR3 region has 16 residues. Trimming removed 1 base at V and 4 bases at J, with 14 bases between. In germline, CDR1 is LNHNV, CDR2 YYDKDF (reference sequence).

The chain couples TRBV15 to TRBJ1-5, with D maybe TRBD1 (5 bases). The CDR3 runs to 14 residues. Trimming pared 1 base from V and 3 bases from J, leaving 7 bases between. In germline, CDR1 is LNHNV, CDR2 YYDKDF (reference sequence). CDR3: CATSRVGLNQPQHF. CDR3 DNA: TGTGCCACCAGCAGAGTGGGGCTCAATCAGCCCCAGCATTTT.

The rearrangement joins TRBV11-1 to TRBJ2-1; unclear D gene. Germline CDR1 SGHAT, CDR2 FQDESV (reference sequence). The length of the CDR3 is 13 residues. With 0 bases removed from V and 10 bases from J, the gap between germline ends came to 10 bases. DNA of the CDR3: TGTGCCAGCAGCTTAGCCTATAAGGAGGAGCAGTTCTTC. It translates to CASSLAYKEEQFF.

This chain links TRBV16 with TRBJ2-5; 14 bases match TRBD2. The germline gives CDR1 KGHSY, CDR2 FQNENV. The CDR3 totals 19 residues. Losses at the gene ends were 5 bases for V and 2 bases for J; bases not matched to a gene: 13. DNA for the CDR3: TGTGCCAGCAGCGCAGGGACTAGCGGGAGCCCAAGCCTACAAGAGACCCAGTACTTC. Amino acids: CASSAGTSGSPSLQETQYF. Variable domain in full (rest from reference TRBV16 and TRBJ2-5): GEEVAQTPKHLVRGEGQKAKLYCAPIKGHSYVFWYQQVLKNEFKFLISFQNENVFDETGMPKERFSAKCLPNSPCSLEIQATKLEDSAVYFCASSAGTSGSPSLQETQYFGPGTRLLVL.

V and J are TRBV5-1 and TRBJ2-5, with a possible D match to TRBD1 (6 bases). This CDR3 has 14 residues. The germline V gene has CDR1 SGHRS and CDR2 YFSETQ. The V end was cut by 0 bases, the J end by 7 bases, with 13 bases between. CDR3 nucleotide sequence: TGCGCCAGCAGCTTGGGACAGGCGGGCGGGACCCAGTACTTC. Its protein is CASSLGQAGGTQYF.

The sample holds a few counts of this clone. The genes are TRBV29-1 and TRBJ1-2; TRBD1 might be the D (6 bases). Trimming left V 3 bases short and J 8 bases short, with 16 bases between. The CDR3 is 13 amino acids. The germline CDR1 and CDR2 sequences are SQVTM and ANQGSEA. CDR3 protein: CSVDGQIHRGYTF. DNA for the CDR3: TGCAGCGTTGATGGACAGATCCATCGGGGCTACACCTTC.

This chain uses TRBV7-6 with TRBJ2-7; 10 bases are a match to TRBD2. Germline V gene sequence: CDR1 SGHVS, CDR2 FNYEAQ. This CDR3 contains 16 residues. The J segment lost 2 bases and the V segment lost 5 bases, leaving 9 bases of the junction unmatched. This chain's CDR3 is CASSRRAGGATYEQYF. The CDR3 DNA reads as TGTGCCAGCAGCAGACGAGCGGGAGGGGCAACCTACGAGCAGTACTTC.

This chain links TRBV21-1 with TRBJ1-4; TRBD1 is taken as the D call from the table, unchecked against the DNA. TRBV21-1 is termed a pseudogene. This CDR3 is built from 21 residues. CDR3 DNA sequence: TGTGCCAGCAGACGTAGGGGTAAGTTGACCGATGGAGAGCAAGATAATGAAAAACTGTTTTTT. Translated: CASRRRGKLTDGEQDNEKLFF.

The chain combines TRBV5-1 with TRBJ2-1, with 9 bases lining up with TRBD2. CDR1 is SGHRS and CDR2 is YFSETQ in the germline V gene. With 1 base clipped from V and 4 bases from J, the junction kept 6 bases outside the gene matches. CDR3 size: 16 residues. The CDR3 DNA reads TGCGCCAGCAGCTTGCAATCGCTAGCGGGATACAATGAGCAGTTCTTC. Protein sequence: CASSLQSLAGYNEQFF. Full variable domain (remainder filled in from reference TRBV5-1 and TRBJ2-1): KAGVTQTPRYLIKTRGQQVTLSCSPISGHRSVSWYQQTPGQGLQFLFEYFSETQRNKGNFPGRFSGRQFSNSRSEMNVSTLELGDSALYLCASSLQSLAGYNEQFFGPGTRLTVL.

This clone was detected only once. V and J are TRBV7-9 and TRBJ2-1; no reliable D call. The CDR3 runs to 14 residues. Germline V CDR1 and CDR2: SEHNR, FQNEAQ (reference sequence). Deletions cut 5 bases from V and 6 bases from J, with 14 bases between. The CDR3 DNA is TGTGCCAGCAGCCCCTCTGGCCCTAGCAATGAGCAGTTCTTC. It codes for CASSPSGPSNEQFF.

The chain recombines TRBV5-1 with TRBJ2-1; tentative D call: TRBD2 (5 bases). V lost 2 bases, J lost 5 bases, and 17 bases lay in between. Germline V gene lookup returns CDR1 SGHRS and CDR2 YFSETQ. The CDR3 contains 16 residues. The CDR3 protein is CASSFLGKERNNEQFF. The CDR3 DNA reads TGCGCCAGCAGCTTCCTCGGGAAGGAACGCAACAATGAGCAGTTCTTC.

This chain links TRBV30 with TRBJ1-1, with D perhaps matching TRBD1 (5 bases). Trimming stripped 0 bases from V and 1 base from J, with 9 bases between. The CDR3 has 14 amino acids. CDR1 and CDR2 from the germline V gene are GTSNPN and SVGIG (reference sequence). CDR3 in amino acids: CAWSVRGRNTEAFF. CDR3 in DNA: TGTGCCTGGAGTGTACGGGGGAGGAACACTGAAGCTTTCTTT.

The chain couples TRBV15 to TRBJ2-5, with D perhaps being TRBD1 or TRBD2 (5 bases each). Between the trimmed V and J ends, which lost 1 base and 5 bases, there was a span of 17 bases. This CDR3 contains 16 residues. Germline V gene data show CDR1 as LNHNV and CDR2 as YYDKDF (reference sequence). In DNA, the CDR3 is TGTGCCACCAGCAGAGCGGGGCCCACTAAGGGGGAGACCCAGTACTTC. Translation gives CATSRAGPTKGETQYF.

The CDR3 loop is CASIGTGRTEAFF. The CDR3 coding sequence is TGTGCCAGCATTGGGACAGGGAGGACTGAAGCTTTCTTT. The rearrangement links TRBV19 to TRBJ1-1; the match to TRBD1 covers 9 bases. With V trimmed by 9 bases and J by 5 bases, 7 bases remained unmatched. This CDR3 region has 13 residues. The germline gives CDR1 LNHDA, CDR2 SQIVND (reference sequence). The entire variable domain, with the rest obtained from reference TRBV19 and TRBJ1-1, is as follows: DGGITQSPKYLFRKEGQNVTLSCEQNLNHDAMYWYRQDPGQGLRLIYYSQIVNDFQKGDIAEGYSVSREKKESFPLTVTSAQKNPTAFYLCASIGTGRTEAFFGQGTRLTVV.

The V and J genes are TRBV11-2 and TRBJ2-5; D may correspond to TRBD1 or TRBD2 (6 bases each). The ends were cut back, 1 base at V and 4 bases at J, with 10 bases in the middle. This CDR3 region has 14 residues. The germline gives CDR1 SGHAT, CDR2 FQNNGV. The CDR3 spells CASSLGGGRETQYF. CDR3 coding DNA: TGTGCCAGCAGCTTAGGAGGGGGGCGAGAGACCCAGTACTTC. The full variable domain, rest sourced from reference TRBV11-2 and TRBJ2-5, is EAGVAQSPRYKIIEKRQSVAFWCNPISGHATLYWYQQILGQGPKLLIQFQNNGVVDDSQLPKDRFSAERLKGVDSTLKIQPAKLEDSAVYLCASSLGGGRETQYFGPGTRLLVL.

In regard to this clone: The same CDR3 also results from other DNA sequences found in this sample. This chain links TRBV11-2 with TRBJ1-2; weak D call: TRBD1 (6 bases). Trimming removed 4 bases from V and 8 bases from J, with 14 bases in between. The germline V gene encodes CDR1 SGHAT and CDR2 FQNNGV. The length of the CDR3 is 13 residues. The CDR3 reads CASSSTGRYGYTF. The CDR3 nucleotides read TGTGCCAGCAGCTCCACAGGGAGATACGGCTACACCTTC.

This clone appeared a few times. J is TRBJ1-4 and V is TRBV6-1; D remains ambiguous. V was shortened by 7 bases and J by 4 bases, with 10 bases between the two germline ends. The germline V gene encodes CDR1 MNHNS and CDR2 SASEGT. The CDR3 covers 13 residues. This chain's CDR3 is CASKERSNEKLFF. The DNA of the CDR3 is TGTGCCAGCAAGGAACGGAGTAATGAAAAACTGTTTTTT.

The chain employs TRBV7-3 and TRBJ2-2; TRBD1 or TRBD2 may be the D gene (5 bases each). The CDR3 spans 18 residues. Germline CDR1 reads SGHTA; CDR2 reads FQGTGA. The V end was cut by 3 bases, the J end by 4 bases, with 21 bases between. Here the CDR3 reads CASSFLSGLTTGTGELFF. The CDR3 DNA reads TGTGCCAGCAGCTTCTTATCTGGACTCACCACAGGCACCGGGGAGCTGTTTTTT.

This rearrangement joins TRBV23-1 to TRBJ2-5, with D possibly matching TRBD2 (6 bases). TRBV23-1 is labeled an ORF, and its function is uncertain. V lost 9 bases and J 3 bases, leaving 26 bases between the germline ends. The length of the CDR3 is 17 residues. The CDR3 region has the DNA TGCGCCAGTATCCCTTCGGGGGAGGCGCCTTCGGAAGAGACCCAGTACTTC. Protein: CASIPSGEAPSEETQYF.

The V call is TRBV7-2, the J call TRBJ2-5; the D is unclear. The V end lost 4 bases, the J end lost 1 base, and 13 bases lay between the germline ends. Germline V CDR1 and CDR2: SGHTA, FQGNSA. This CDR3 region has 15 residues. In DNA, the CDR3 is TGTGCCAGCAGCTCCGGGCCCTTTCCCCAAGAGACCCAGTACTTC. Its protein product is CASSSGPFPQETQYF.